What follows describes a single T cell receptor beta chain. Only a few counts were recorded for this clone. It has no known antigen specificity. No base quality values were provided; no much bigger clone lies one nucleotide off. TCRbeta CDR3 regions were amplified from genomic DNA by means of the immunoSEQ Assay, a bias-controlled multiplex PCR. The source study handled its data this way. Within the assay, amplification of reference gene primers was used to estimate how many nucleated cells each sample contained. To quantify the absolute abundance of each unique TCRbeta CDR3 rearrangement, sequence reads were collapsed and filtered. For each sample, productive Simpson clonality was calculated by taking the square root of Simpson's diversity index across productive rearrangements. Entries here come from immuneACCESS through TCRdb and include only in-frame sequences with V and J called. Some clones fail to appear in such tables; in the studies checked, an unresolved V gene covers under half of the shortfall, and the cause of the remainder is unknown. The D gene and trimming were derived from the DNA, and the V and J assignments and clone size from that table. The sample records 150,000 to 200,000 clones, approximately 90% of which are singletons. Jointly, the top ten make up 7% of the sample.

The data are from a study of blood T cell repertoires in COVID-19 (dated by TCRdb to 2020 to 2022). Notes on the research overall: Samples covering the acute and convalescent phases of COVID-19 were provided by collaborators in the United States, Italy and Spain. The prospective study material was composed of cDNA or gDNA derived from T cells, B-cell-depleted T cells, or PBMCs. The dataset comprised deeply sampled blood TCRbeta repertoires from subjects exposed to, actively infected with, or recovered from COVID-19. The repertoires were released in a freely available public database intended as a resource for research on the immune response to SARS-CoV-2. Samples came from the ongoing ImmuneRACE study (first 160 participants) plus 1,254 subjects from 6 global collaborators. The sample metadata nearly always contained a de-identified subject ID, COVID-19 status, age in years and sex. HLA class I and class II types, where available, came from metadata supplied by the sample provider rather than from assay-based typing. The full study reports these points: How much clinical and demographic metadata was included differed by source and by participant, and the metadata was provided uncurated.

V is shortened by 2 bases, J by 9 bases, and the region joining them spans 16 bases. Reading from cysteine to phenylalanine, the CDR3 counts 14 amino acids. The entry retains the CDR3 DNA only, 42 bases that are in frame from base 1. The CDR1 and CDR2 encoded by the germline V gene (reference sequence) are SEHNR and FQNEAQ. Collaborating institutions collected whole blood in K2EDTA tubes following their own protocols. For TCRbeta analysis, collaborators shipped samples in one of three forms: frozen whole blood, isolated PBMCs, or DNA extracted from either of those sample types. In this chain, TRBV7-9 is recombined with TRBJ1-2, and possibly TRBD1, on 5 matching bases. The source material was peripheral blood. This clonotype was obtained from a woman of 80 years or more in a cohort sampled during active or convalescent COVID-19. The sequence in DNA is TGTGCCAGCAGCTTAAATCCCGGGACTCGCAGCTACACCTTC. Its translation is CASSLNPGTRSYTF.